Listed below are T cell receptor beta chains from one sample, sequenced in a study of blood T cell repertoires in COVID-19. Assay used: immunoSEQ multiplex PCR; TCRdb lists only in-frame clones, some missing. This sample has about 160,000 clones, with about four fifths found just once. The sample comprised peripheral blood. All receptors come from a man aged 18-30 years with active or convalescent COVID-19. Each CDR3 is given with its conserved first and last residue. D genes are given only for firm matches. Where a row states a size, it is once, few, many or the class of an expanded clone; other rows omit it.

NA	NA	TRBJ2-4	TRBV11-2	CASSLRVTGENIQYF	TGTGCCAGCAGCTTAAGGGTGACAGGAGAAAACATTCAGTACTTC
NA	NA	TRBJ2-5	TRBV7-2	CASSLSGAPIQETQYF	TGTGCCAGCAGCTTAAGCGGAGCTCCCATCCAAGAGACCCAGTACTTC
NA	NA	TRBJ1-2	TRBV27	CASGFRVGLGGYTF	TGTGCCAGCGGATTCAGGGTAGGATTGGGTGGCTACACCTTC
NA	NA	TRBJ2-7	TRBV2	CASSRQNYEQYF	TGTGCCAGCAGTCGACAGAACTACGAGCAGTACTTC
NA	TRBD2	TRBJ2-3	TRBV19	CASRRTSVSTDTQYF	TGTGCCAGTAGGAGGACTAGCGTCAGCACAGATACGCAGTATTTT
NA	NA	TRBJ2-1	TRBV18	CASSPPTFVTPHDEQFF	TGTGCCAGCTCACCACCGACCTTCGTGACTCCCCACGACGAGCAGTTCTTC
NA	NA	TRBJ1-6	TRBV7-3	CASSLGQNNSPLHF	TGTGCCAGCAGCTTAGGACAGAATAATTCACCCCTCCACTTT
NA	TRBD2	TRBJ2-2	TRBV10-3	CAISGTSGAEGTGELFF	TGTGCCATCAGTGGGACTAGCGGGGCGGAGGGCACCGGGGAGCTGTTTTTT
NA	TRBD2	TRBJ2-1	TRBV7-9	CASSALAVYNEQFF	TGTGCCAGCAGCGCACTAGCGGTATACAATGAGCAGTTCTTC
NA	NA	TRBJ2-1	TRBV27	CASTPRGTIYNEQFF	TGTGCCAGCACCCCAAGGGGGACTATATACAATGAGCAGTTCTTC
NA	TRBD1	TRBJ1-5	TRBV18	CASSPQTGGNQPQHF	TGTGCCAGCTCACCACAGACAGGGGGCAATCAGCCCCAGCATTTT
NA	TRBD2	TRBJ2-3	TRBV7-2	CASKNSGTSGRLADTQYF	TGTGCCAGCAAGAACTCCGGGACTAGCGGGAGGTTGGCAGATACGCAGTATTTT
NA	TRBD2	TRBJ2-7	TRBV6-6	CASSKLAGSSYEQYF	TGTGCCAGCAGTAAACTAGCGGGATCCTCCTACGAGCAGTACTTC
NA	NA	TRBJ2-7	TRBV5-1	CASSPGQGRSFEQYF	TGCGCCAGCAGCCCAGGGCAGGGAAGGTCCTTCGAGCAGTACTTC
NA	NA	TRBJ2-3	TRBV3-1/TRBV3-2	CASSQSESPDTQYF	TGTGCCAGCAGCCAGAGCGAGTCCCCAGATACGCAGTATTTT
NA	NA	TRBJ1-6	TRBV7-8	CASSHRRPRSSYNSPLHF	TGTGCCAGCAGCCACCGACGGCCTCGGAGCTCCTATAATTCACCCCTCCACTTT
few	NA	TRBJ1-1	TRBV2	CASKEGRDTEAFF	TGTGCCAGCAAAGAGGGTAGGGACACTGAAGCTTTCTTT
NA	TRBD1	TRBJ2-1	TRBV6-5	CASSYSTGQYNEQFF	TGTGCCAGCAGTTACTCTACGGGACAGTACAATGAGCAGTTCTTC
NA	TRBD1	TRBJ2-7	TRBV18	CASSPWTGGSYEQYF	TGTGCCAGCTCACCTTGGACAGGGGGGTCCTACGAGCAGTACTTC
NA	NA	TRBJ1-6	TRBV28	CASSLRGPQGGDSPLHF	TGTGCCAGCAGTTTAAGGGGCCCCCAGGGAGGAGATTCACCCCTCCACTTT
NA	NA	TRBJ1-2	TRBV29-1	CSAPGLGAQGYTF	TGCAGCGCCCCTGGATTGGGGGCGCAAGGCTACACCTTC
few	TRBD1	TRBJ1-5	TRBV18	CASSPLGQANQPQHF	TGTGCCAGCTCACCACTTGGACAGGCTAATCAGCCCCAGCATTTT
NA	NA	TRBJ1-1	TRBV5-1	CASSLIAGPNTEAFF	TGCGCCAGCAGCTTAATTGCAGGGCCGAACACTGAAGCTTTCTTT
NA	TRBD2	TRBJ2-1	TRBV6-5	CASSYSMAGGHNEQFF	TGTGCCAGCAGTTACTCCATGGCGGGGGGGCACAATGAGCAGTTCTTC
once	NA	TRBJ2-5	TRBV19	CASSSLMGPQETQYF	TGTGCCAGTAGTAGCCTCATGGGGCCACAAGAGACCCAGTACTTC
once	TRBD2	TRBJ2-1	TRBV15	CATSRVGTSGEYNEQFF	TGTGCCACCAGCAGAGTCGGGACTAGCGGAGAGTACAATGAGCAGTTCTTC
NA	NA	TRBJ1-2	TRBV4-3	CASSQDRVDYGYTF	TGCGCCAGCAGCCAAGACAGGGTGGACTATGGCTACACCTTC
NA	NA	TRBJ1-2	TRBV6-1	CASSEDHRQAHRGYTF	TGTGCCAGCAGTGAAGACCACCGACAGGCCCATCGAGGCTACACCTTC